Below are 25 T cell receptor beta chains sequenced from a single sample in a study of vaccination effects on CD4 cells after COVID-19. These TCRs are of unknown antigen specificity. Upon completion of around eleven days in culture, CD4+ T cells were isolated. The participants, recipients of two vaccine doses, got either BNT162b2 or mRNA-1273. The assay was immunoSEQ multiplex PCR, and TCRdb's table has in-frame clones only and misses some. The table has fewer than 75,000 clones, about 78% seen once. This specimen consisted of CD4+ T cells from PBMCs cultured without peptide, obtained after COVID-19 vaccination. These receptors were taken from a human donor who received a COVID-19 vaccine.

V and J are TRBV19 and TRBJ2-3; TRBD1 matches at 11 bases. The CDR3 runs 16 residues. V lost 4 bases to trimming and J lost 0 bases; unmatched junction nucleotides: 3. Germline V CDR1 and CDR2: LNHDA, SQIVND (reference sequence). In DNA form, the CDR3 reads TGTGCCAGTAGTAGGACAGGGGGCGTTAGCACAGATACGCAGTATTTT. The encoded protein is CASSRTGGVSTDTQYF.

In its sample, this clone was seen a few times. V gene TRBV12-5 combines with J gene TRBJ1-1; TRBD1 matches at 7 bases. This CDR3 region has 15 residues. Looked up from germline, CDR1 is LGHNT and CDR2 is FRNRAP. The J segment lost 1 base and the V segment lost 6 bases, leaving 8 bases of the junction unmatched. The CDR3 DNA reads as TGTGCTAGTGGCCCCTACCGGACAGGGAACACTGAAGCTTTCTTT. Its protein product is CASGPYRTGNTEAFF.

The gene calls are TRBV12-3 or TRBV12-4 and TRBJ2-7; tentatively, D is TRBD2 (6 bases). This CDR3 has 12 amino acids. Trimming stripped 5 bases from V and 7 bases from J, with 12 bases between. The CDR3 reads CASSPPGEEQYF. The CDR3 bases are TGTGCCAGCAGTCCCCCGGGGGAAGAGCAGTACTTC.

CDR3 amino acids: CASSGGQGVKYSNQPQHF. The CDR3, as DNA: TGTGCCAGCAGCGGGGGACAGGGCGTGAAATATAGCAATCAGCCCCAGCATTTT. The chain uses TRBV6-4 and TRBJ1-5, with 9 nucleotides matching TRBD1. The V gene end was trimmed by 6 bases and the J gene end by 0 bases; junction bases not matched to a gene: 12. Germline V gene data show CDR1 as MRHNA and CDR2 as SNTAGT. CDR3 size: 18 residues.

The rearrangement uses TRBV9 and TRBJ2-7; perhaps TRBD1 as D (6 bases). The CDR3 loop spans 14 amino acids. Trimming took 3 bases from V and 3 from J, leaving 13 bases between them. Germline V gene sequence: CDR1 SGDLS, CDR2 YYNGEE. The CDR3 spells CASSGGAGVYEQYF. CDR3 sequence (DNA): TGTGCCAGCAGCGGGGGTGCAGGGGTCTACGAGCAGTACTTC.

The rearrangement uses TRBV18 and TRBJ1-1; 7 bases line up with TRBD1. The J segment lost 4 bases and the V segment lost 6 bases, leaving 8 bases of the junction unmatched. CDR1 and CDR2 from the germline V gene are KGHSH and LQKENI. There are 14 residues in the CDR3. The CDR3 DNA follows: TGTGCCAGCTCCCCCACCCCAGGGGGCACTGAAGCTTTCTTT. It codes for CASSPTPGGTEAFF.

The chain links TRBV6-1 to TRBJ1-1; TRBD1 might be the D (5 bases). Trimming took off 0 bases at V and 1 base at J, with 12 bases between the two ends. CDR1 is MNHNS and CDR2 is SASEGT in the germline V gene. There are 16 residues in the CDR3. This CDR3 is CASSEAIGAGNTEAFF. The CDR3 nucleotides are TGTGCCAGCAGTGAAGCGATAGGGGCGGGGAACACTGAAGCTTTCTTT.

V gene TRBV19 combines with J gene TRBJ1-2, with D hard to call. Germline V gene data show CDR1 as LNHDA and CDR2 as SQIVND (reference sequence). V was shortened by 3 bases and J by 4 bases, with 15 bases between the two germline ends. The CDR3 is 15 residues long. This CDR3 is CASSIPAAEVYGYTF. The CDR3 bases are TGTGCCAGTAGTATTCCGGCAGCCGAGGTCTATGGCTACACCTTC.

This clone was seen more than once but under ten times. The chain links TRBV2 to TRBJ2-1; TRBD1 might be the D (6 bases). The CDR3 has 13 residues. Germline loops: CDR1 SNHLY, CDR2 FYNNEI. V lost 10 bases, J lost 5 bases, and 15 bases lay in between. CDR3 region: CATTLDRDNEQFF. For the CDR3, the DNA is TGTGCCACGACATTGGACAGAGACAATGAGCAGTTCTTC.

The chain has TRBV10-3 and TRBJ1-2, with a weak D call TRBD1 (5 bases). In germline, CDR1 is ENHRY, CDR2 SYGVKD. The CDR3 contains 11 residues. The V gene lost 2 bases and the J gene lost 7 bases, with 5 bases spanning the gap. The CDR3 DNA is TGTGCCATCAGTGAGGGGGGTGGCTACACCTTC. It translates to CAISEGGGYTF.

In its sample, this clone was seen a few times. The chain has TRBV28 and TRBJ1-5; D not certain. The CDR3 consists of 14 residues. Trimming stripped 4 bases from V and 2 bases from J, with 9 bases between. Germline values: CDR1 MDHEN, CDR2 SYDVKM. CDR3 nucleotide sequence: TGTGCCAGCAGTTCCCTAACCCGCAATCAGCCCCAGCATTTT. Protein: CASSSLTRNQPQHF.

The rearrangement uses TRBV5-1 and TRBJ1-1; tentative D call: TRBD1 (6 bases). Per the germline V gene, CDR1 is SGHRS and CDR2 is YFSETQ. The CDR3 is made up of 16 amino acids. V was pared by 3 bases and J by 0 bases, with 15 bases between. The DNA of the CDR3 is TGCGCCAGCAGCTCAACCGGGACAAACATGAACACTGAAGCTTTCTTT. It translates to CASSSTGTNMNTEAFF.

The chain joins TRBV18 to TRBJ1-4; tentative D call: TRBD1 (6 bases). CDR3 size: 15 residues. Trimming shortened V by 4 bases and J by 5 bases, and 14 bases separated the two germline ends. Looked up from germline, CDR1 is KGHSH and CDR2 is LQKENI. The CDR3 sequence: CASSLQGGGNEKLFF. The CDR3 region has the DNA TGTGCCAGCTCACTTCAGGGAGGGGGAAATGAAAAACTGTTTTTT. Variable domain in full (rest from reference TRBV18 and TRBJ1-4): NAGVMQNPRHLVRRRGQEARLRCSPMKGHSHVYWYRQLPEEGLKFMVYLQKENIIDESGMPKERFSAEFPKEGPSILRIQQVVRGDSAAYFCASSLQGGGNEKLFFGSGTQLSVL.

V gene TRBV20-1 combines with J gene TRBJ2-7; 7 bases are a match to TRBD2. Germline-derived CDR1 and CDR2 are DFQATT and SNEGSKA (reference sequence). The CDR3 is 14 residues long. V lost 6 bases and J lost 2; bases outside the gene matches: 10. CDR3 in amino acids: CSASSGPATYEQYF. CDR3 nucleotides: TGCAGTGCCAGTAGCGGGCCCGCTACCTACGAGCAGTACTTC.

This clone has just a few counts. The V call is TRBV2, the J call TRBJ2-3; a weak D match, TRBD2 (6 bases). Looked up from germline, CDR1 is SNHLY and CDR2 is FYNNEI. V lost 6 bases and J 2 bases, leaving 18 bases between the germline ends. This CDR3 contains 16 residues. The CDR3 DNA is TGTGCCAGCAGGGGGGGTCCGCAAGTTGCCACAGATACGCAGTATTTT. Protein: CASRGGPQVATDTQYF. Drawing the rest from reference TRBV2 and TRBJ2-3, the complete variable domain is EPEVTQTPSHQVTQMGQEVILRCVPISNHLYFYWYRQILGQKVEFLVSFYNNEISEKSEIFDDQFSVERPDGSNFTLKIRSTKLEDSAMYFCASRGGPQVATDTQYFGPGTRLTVL.

The chain employs TRBV24-1 and TRBJ1-5; TRBD1 matches 7 bases. Trimming took 4 bases from V and 3 from J; bases not matched to a gene: 5. This CDR3 has 15 amino acids. Germline V gives CDR1 KGHDR, CDR2 SFDVKD. The CDR3 DNA is TGTGCCACCAGTGACCCAGGGGGATACAATCAGCCCCAGCATTTT. This encodes CATSDPGGYNQPQHF.

V usage is TRBV6-5 and J usage is TRBJ2-1, with D possibly being TRBD2 (6 bases). The CDR3 is 14 residues long. V was shortened by 0 bases and J by 9 bases, with 12 bases between the two germline ends. The germline V gene has CDR1 MNHEY and CDR2 SVGAGI. CDR3 loop: CASSYSGRRGEQFF. The CDR3 DNA is TGTGCCAGCAGTTACTCCGGAAGGAGGGGTGAGCAGTTCTTC.

The chain carries TRBV28 and TRBJ2-5, with TRBD2 matching over 8 bases. Losses at the gene ends were 5 bases for V and 1 base for J; bases not matched to a gene: 6. Per the germline V gene, CDR1 is MDHEN and CDR2 is SYDVKM. This CDR3 region has 15 residues. The DNA of the CDR3 is TGTGCCAGCAGTAGGCTTAGCGGGATCCAAGAGACCCAGTACTTC. Its translation: CASSRLSGIQETQYF.

The CDR3 nucleotides read TGTGCCAGTAGTCCTCGGACAGGCTCCCAAGAGACCCAGTACTTC. This translates into CASSPRTGSQETQYF. This rearrangement joins TRBV19 to TRBJ2-5; 7 nucleotides agree with TRBD1. The CDR3 is 15 amino acids. V gave up 5 bases and J gave up 1 base; unmatched junction bases: 7. The germline CDR1 and CDR2 sequences are LNHDA and SQIVND (reference sequence).

V and J are TRBV19 and TRBJ1-1, with D tentatively TRBD1 (5 bases). This CDR3 is 16 amino acids long. Germline V gene sequence: CDR1 LNHDA, CDR2 SQIVND (reference sequence). The V end was cut by 5 bases, the J end by 0 bases, with 16 bases between. CDR3 region: CASSRGAHLMNTEAFF. The DNA for the CDR3 is TGTGCCAGTAGTCGCGGGGCTCACCTAATGAACACTGAAGCTTTCTTT.

CDR3 in DNA: TGTGCCAGCAGTCTACAGGGATCCAAAGCTTTCTTT. As protein: CASSLQGSKAFF. The chain is built from TRBV11-2 and TRBJ1-1, with D perhaps matching TRBD1 (6 bases). Germline loops: CDR1 SGHAT, CDR2 FQNNGV. This CDR3 region has 12 residues. The V and J ends lost 6 bases and 9 bases respectively, with 14 bases between them.

The chain uses TRBV9 and TRBJ1-4, with 9 bases aligning to TRBD1. V lost 0 bases to trimming and J lost 7 bases; unmatched junction nucleotides: 4. Germline CDR1 and CDR2: SGDLS and YYNGEE. CDR3 length: 15 residues. The DNA of the CDR3 is TGTGCCAGCAGCGTAGGAACAGGGGGCGGTGAAAAACTGTTTTTT. This encodes CASSVGTGGGEKLFF.

This clone came up once. The chain combines TRBV7-2 with TRBJ2-4, with 8 bases matching TRBD2. This CDR3 contains 14 residues. Trimming cost V 5 bases and J 12 bases; bases outside gene matches: 12. Germline values: CDR1 SGHTA, CDR2 FQGNSA. Written as DNA, the CDR3 is TGTGCCAGCAGCAAAACCCTAGCGGGTGGAGGTCAGTACTTC. This encodes CASSKTLAGGGQYF. Supplemented by reference TRBV7-2 and TRBJ2-4, the full variable domain reads GAGVSQSPSNKVTEKGKDVELRCDPISGHTALYWYRQSLGQGLEFLIYFQGNSAPDKSGLPSDRFSAERTGGSVSTLTIQRTQQEDSAVYLCASSKTLAGGGQYFGAGTRLSVL.

This chain connects TRBV5-1 to TRBJ2-2; no firm D call. The CDR3 spans 13 residues. V was trimmed by 0 bases and J by 8 bases, leaving 8 bases between them. The germline V gene encodes CDR1 SGHRS and CDR2 YFSETQ. The CDR3 sequence: CASSLGNQGELFF. For the CDR3, the DNA is TGCGCCAGCAGCTTGGGAAACCAGGGGGAGCTGTTTTTT.

The chain is built from TRBV14 and TRBJ1-4, with a tentative D call TRBD1 (6 bases). The V end was cut by 1 base, the J end by 8 bases, with 11 bases between. Germline CDR1 and CDR2: SGHDN and FVKESK. The CDR3 runs to 14 residues. The CDR3 DNA reads TGTGCCAGCAGCCAAGCGGGGGCGGGGGAAAAACTGTTTTTT. It is translated as CASSQAGAGEKLFF.